This TCR beta chain was profiled in a study of shared clonotypes between healthy human individuals. Broader study findings: An anticipated effect of sequencing depth on clonotype sharing among donors was recognized. The authors sampled blood alone, and tissue repertoires likely differ.

Of note for this clone: Its specificity is unknown.

This CDR3 contains 18 residues. Germline V lookup: CDR1 SEHNR, CDR2 FQNEAQ (reference sequence). Losses at the gene ends were 2 bases for V and 7 bases for J; bases not matched to a gene: 12. It was roughly 190 ng DNA, 28,000 or so T cell genomes, that sorted-subset replicate PCRs used. Measured with immunoSEQ multiplex PCR; TCRdb has only the in-frame clones, and not every one. This table has fewer than 1.8 million clones, approximately 98.5% appearing once. The chain employs TRBV7-9 and TRBJ2-7, with TRBD2 identical over 15 bases. The TCR comes from a man aged 30-40 years in good health. The sequenced material came from naive CD4+ T cells sorted from blood. This sample's subset: CD45RA+ positively selected. CDR3 loop: CASSLQAPGLAGGLEQYF. The CDR3 DNA is TGTGCCAGCAGCTTACAAGCCCCTGGACTAGCGGGGGGGTTGGAGCAGTACTTC.